These 21 T cell receptor beta chains originate from one sample sequenced in a study of T cells in Graves' hyperthyroidism and ophthalmopathy. The source material, RNA transcripts, was used to amplify TCR beta CDR3 regions. Using the HTBI primer set, a first-round RT-PCR was run on the TCR CDR3. TCRdb re-analysed the multiplex PCR reads in MiXCR, keeping a single row per CDR3 protein. The sample carries about 550,000 distinct CDR3 sequences, more than 20% recorded once. Sequencing input: blood. These receptors were taken from a young man with Graves' hyperthyroidism.

This clonotype was seen more than once but under ten times. The J gene is TRBJ2-5, the V gene TRBV11-2; 12 positions match TRBD1. V dropped 5 bases and J dropped 5; count of bases not matched to a gene: 6. CDR1 SGHAT and CDR2 FQNNGV come from the germline V gene. The CDR3 loop spans 15 amino acids. CDR3 loop: CASSLGTGGMETQYF. DNA of the CDR3: TGTGCCAGCAGCCTCGGGACAGGGGGCATGGAGACCCAGTACTTC.

This clonotype was counted at least ten times. The chain combines TRBV6-5 with TRBJ2-2, with D tentatively TRBD2 (6 bases). CDR1 and CDR2 from the germline V gene are MNHEY and SVGAGI. The CDR3 loop spans 16 amino acids. Trimming took off 0 bases at V and 5 bases at J, with 13 bases between the two ends. The CDR3 protein is CASSYSGGLGTGELFF. The CDR3 region has the DNA TGTGCCAGCAGTTACTCGGGGGGTCTTGGGACCGGGGAGCTGTTTTTT.

Ten or more counts support this clonotype. The chain carries TRBV6-1 and TRBJ2-7; 7 bases agree with TRBD1. The V gene end was trimmed by 4 bases and the J gene end by 3 bases; junction bases not matched to a gene: 3. The CDR3 extends over 13 amino acids. Per germline, CDR1 MNHNS and CDR2 SASEGT. This chain's CDR3 is CASSVDRDYEQYF. The DNA of the CDR3 is TGTGCCAGCAGTGTCGACAGGGACTACGAGCAGTACTTC.

This clonotype was detected many times. The chain's CDR3 is CASSHFQGLAEAFF. The CDR3 DNA is TGTGCCAGCAGCCACTTCCAGGGTCTCGCTGAAGCTTTCTTT. J is TRBJ1-1 and V is TRBV14, with a weak D call TRBD1 (5 bases). Germline V CDR1 and CDR2: SGHDN, FVKESK. V lost 3 bases and J lost 6, with 14 bases in between. The length of the CDR3 is 14 residues.

This clonotype was counted many times. The V and J genes are TRBV6-1 and TRBJ2-7; a possible D gene is TRBD2 (6 bases). The CDR3 consists of 16 residues. The V end lost 4 bases, the J end lost 0 bases, and 16 bases lay between the germline ends. The germline V gene encodes CDR1 MNHNS and CDR2 SASEGT. The CDR3 spells CASSGISGPPSYEQYF. CDR3 coding DNA: TGTGCCAGCAGTGGAATAAGCGGGCCACCCTCCTACGAGCAGTACTTC.

This chain links TRBV6-1 with TRBJ2-1; the D is unclear. This CDR3 region has 11 residues. Looked up from germline, CDR1 is MNHNS and CDR2 is SASEGT. V lost 6 bases, J lost 7 bases, and 7 bases lay in between. This CDR3 is CASSWGNEQFF. In DNA, the CDR3 is TGTGCCAGCAGCTGGGGTAATGAGCAGTTCTTC.

The V and J genes are TRBV6-2 or TRBV6-3 and TRBJ1-1; possible D gene TRBD1, 5 bases. The CDR3 runs 14 residues. The V end lost 5 bases, the J end lost 4 bases, and 14 bases lay between the germline ends. Germline CDR1 MNHEY, CDR2 SVGEGT. Here the CDR3 reads CASSPWTIGTEAFF. Here the CDR3 DNA reads TGTGCCAGCAGTCCCTGGACAATCGGCACTGAAGCTTTCTTT.

This clonotype has a count of ten or more. The J gene is TRBJ2-7, the V gene TRBV10-3, with D possibly TRBD1 on 5 matching bases. Trimming took off 9 bases at V and 4 bases at J, with 16 bases between the two ends. Per germline, CDR1 ENHRY and CDR2 SYGVKD. The CDR3 covers 13 residues. The CDR3 bases are TGTGCCATGCAAGGAGACAGCCCATACGAGCAGTACTTC. Translation gives CAMQGDSPYEQYF.

This sequence joins TRBV13 and TRBJ2-2; 7 bases are a match to TRBD1. The V gene end was trimmed by 7 bases and the J gene end by 6 bases; junction bases not matched to a gene: 8. CDR3 length equals 14 residues. Per germline, CDR1 PRHDT and CDR2 FYEKMQ (reference sequence). The CDR3 spells CASKGAGEPGELFF. The CDR3 bases are TGTGCCAGCAAGGGGGCCGGCGAACCCGGGGAGCTGTTTTTT.

This clonotype was picked up many times. The chain is built from TRBV5-1 and TRBJ2-7; perhaps TRBD2 as D (5 bases). The V gene lost 4 bases and the J gene lost 0 bases, with 17 bases spanning the gap. This CDR3 has 16 residues. CDR1 is SGHRS and CDR2 is YFSETQ in the germline V gene. The CDR3: CASSTAELVYSYEQYF. CDR3 coding DNA: TGCGCCAGCAGCACCGCGGAACTAGTCTACTCCTACGAGCAGTACTTC.

This clonotype was observed at least ten times. The chain couples TRBV15 to TRBJ2-6; D is uncertain. Trimming left V 4 bases short and J 2 bases short, with 9 bases between. Per the germline V gene, CDR1 is LNHNV and CDR2 is YYDKDF (reference sequence). The CDR3 consists of 15 residues. In nucleotides, the CDR3 is TGTGCCACCAGCACCTATACAACTGGGGCCAACGTCCTGACTTTC. It encodes CATSTYTTGANVLTF.

The rearrangement uses TRBV4-1 and TRBJ2-7; TRBD1 or TRBD2 may be the D gene (5 bases each). The V end lost 0 bases, the J end lost 5 bases, and 14 bases lay between the germline ends. CDR3 length: 15 amino acids. The germline V gene encodes CDR1 MGHRA and CDR2 YSYEKL. As DNA, the CDR3 is TGCGCCAGCAGCCAAGATGGGACCGGTTCCGACGAGCAGTACTTC. Amino acids: CASSQDGTGSDEQYF.

Only a few counts were recorded for this clonotype. The rearrangement joins TRBV5-1 to TRBJ2-5; possibly TRBD1 or TRBD2 for D (5 bases each). This CDR3 spans 14 amino acids. CDR1 and CDR2 (germline): SGHRS, YFSETQ. Trimming pared 0 bases from V and 4 bases from J, leaving 10 bases between. CDR3 bases: TGCGCCAGCAGCTTGGCCTCGAGGGGAGAGACCCAGTACTTC. Its translation: CASSLASRGETQYF.

This rearrangement joins TRBV12-3 or TRBV12-4 to TRBJ2-5; tentatively, D is TRBD2 (6 bases). With 6 bases removed from V and 7 bases from J, the gap between germline ends came to 18 bases. This CDR3 region has 14 residues. CDR3 region: CASSRTTGGGTQYF. The CDR3 DNA reads as TGTGCCAGCAGCAGGACTACCGGAGGAGGGACCCAGTACTTC.

This clonotype was seen a handful of times. This rearrangement joins TRBV28 to TRBJ1-4, with no clear D. CDR3 length: 11 residues. V lost 7 bases and J lost 8, with 8 bases in between. Germline V gene lookup returns CDR1 MDHEN and CDR2 SYDVKM. CDR3 DNA sequence: TGTGCCAGCACTGCGAAGGAAAAACTGTTTTTT. Protein product: CASTAKEKLFF.

This clonotype was found many times. The chain joins TRBV2 to TRBJ2-5; 9 bases agree with TRBD1. With V trimmed by 6 bases and J by 5 bases, 1 base remained unmatched. The CDR3 totals 12 residues. Per the germline V gene, CDR1 is SNHLY and CDR2 is FYNNEI. The CDR3 here is CASRGTGETQYF. CDR3 coding DNA: TGTGCCAGCAGGGGGACAGGGGAGACCCAGTACTTC.

This clonotype has more than one count but fewer than ten. V gene TRBV6-2 or TRBV6-3 combines with J gene TRBJ1-2, with TRBD1 matching 9 bases. V gave up 6 bases and J gave up 6 bases; unmatched junction bases: 8. The CDR3 loop spans 14 amino acids. Germline values: CDR1 MNHEY, CDR2 SVGEGT. The CDR3 bases are TGTGCCAGCAGCCCTGGGACAGGGAGGCATGGCTACACCTTC. Translating gives CASSPGTGRHGYTF.

The chain recombines TRBV19 with TRBJ1-5, with a tentative D call TRBD1 (5 bases). Germline V gene sequence: CDR1 LNHDA, CDR2 SQIVND (reference sequence). V was pared by 3 bases and J by 0 bases, with 15 bases between. The CDR3 contains 17 residues. This CDR3 reads CASSISGGDYSNQPQHF. In DNA form, the CDR3 reads TGTGCCAGTAGTATCTCGGGCGGGGACTATAGCAATCAGCCCCAGCATTTT.

This clonotype has a count of ten or more. The chain joins TRBV5-1 to TRBJ2-7; 7 nucleotides match TRBD1. Per the germline V gene, CDR1 is SGHRS and CDR2 is YFSETQ. The CDR3 covers 15 residues. V gave up 0 bases and J gave up 1 base; unmatched junction bases: 4. Here the CDR3 reads CASSLAGQASYEQYF. Here the CDR3 DNA reads TGCGCCAGCAGCTTGGCAGGACAGGCTTCCTACGAGCAGTACTTC.

This clonotype has just a few counts. The genes are TRBV6-1 and TRBJ2-7; 7 bases are shared with TRBD1. The CDR3 consists of 15 residues. J was trimmed by 0 bases and V by 5 bases; bases with no gene match: 7. Looked up from germline, CDR1 is MNHNS and CDR2 is SASEGT. The CDR3 sequence is CASSTTGLYSYEQYF. The CDR3 DNA is TGTGCCAGCAGTACGACAGGGCTCTACTCCTACGAGCAGTACTTC.

The genes are TRBV11-2 and TRBJ2-7, with 9 bases lining up with TRBD1. The CDR3 length is 15 residues. CDR1 and CDR2 from the germline V gene are SGHAT and FQNNGV. The J segment lost 5 bases and the V segment lost 5 bases, leaving 10 bases of the junction unmatched. CDR3 coding DNA: TGTGCCAGCAGCAGGGACTCGGGACAGGGCCACGAGCAGTACTTC. This encodes CASSRDSGQGHEQYF.